This T cell receptor (beta chain) was recorded in a study of blood T cell repertoires in COVID-19. Study information: Acute and convalescent COVID-19 samples came from the United States, Italy and Spain. Nucleic acid was either cDNA or gDNA, and it came from T cells, B-cell-depleted T cells, or PBMCs.

Seattle's enrolled individuals joined amid active infection and were then monitored longitudinally. Trimming removed 2 bases at V and 7 bases at J, with 21 bases between. Germline V gene sequence: CDR1 MDHEN, CDR2 SYDVKM. This CDR3 comprises 16 residues. Original processing methods: Estimates of nucleated cell counts were drawn from the amplification of reference gene primers. TCRdb keeps only in-frame clones here, not all; method: immunoSEQ multiplex PCR. D and trimming were read from the DNA, whereas the V and J calls and clone size are those reported in that table. There are approximately 180,000 clones in the sample; approximately 81% occur only once, and roughly 18% lies in the top ten.

The chain uses TRBV28 and TRBJ2-7, with D possibly being TRBD2 (7 bases). The specimen sequenced was peripheral blood. This clonotype was obtained from a person aged 65 to 79 with COVID-19, enrolled during active disease. The DNA for the CDR3 is TGTGCCAGCAGTTTAAGGGGGGGACGGCTGGGAGGAGAGCAGTACTTC. Encoded protein: CASSLRGGRLGGEQYF.